This TCR beta chain was captured by sequencing in a study of blood T cell repertoires in COVID-19. Overall study: The origin of the acute and convalescent COVID-19 samples was the United States, Italy and Spain. Sources were T cells, B-cell-depleted T cells, or PBMCs; the material itself was cDNA or gDNA.

Patients at the Seattle site were enrolled during active infection and followed longitudinally. Clones were read by immunoSEQ multiplex PCR, and TCRdb kept only the in-frame ones, dropping some. Found here are roughly 200,000 clones, 82% of them singletons; the top ten hold approximately 7.8%. The CDR3 has 14 residues. After removal of 5 bases from V and 6 bases from J, the junction contained 9 bases not matched to a gene. Germline V gene lookup returns CDR1 MNHEY and CDR2 SMNVEV (reference sequence). J is TRBJ1-1 and V is TRBV27; 7 bases are a match to TRBD1. Sequenced input: peripheral blood. The TCR comes from a woman aged 55 to 70 with COVID-19, enrolled during active disease. In DNA form, the CDR3 reads TGTGCCAGCAGTCCATGGGACAGAAAGGCTGAAGCTTTCTTT. This sequence encodes CASSPWDRKAEAFF.